This T cell receptor beta chain is from a study of blood T cell repertoires in COVID-19. Study details: Samples representing acute and convalescent COVID-19 were sourced from the United States, Italy and Spain. T cells, B-cell-depleted T cells, or PBMCs supplied cDNA or gDNA.

Looked up from germline, CDR1 is SEHNR and CDR2 is FQNEAQ (reference sequence). This CDR3 comprises 13 residues. V shed 2 bases and J shed 6 bases, with 10 bases lying between them. How the authors handled the data: Estimates of nucleated cell counts were drawn from the amplification of reference gene primers. Data came from immunoSEQ multiplex PCR; TCRdb stores just in-frame clones and leaves some out. V and J calls and clone size are given by that table; D and trimming were obtained from the DNA. The table lists 60,000 or so clones, roughly nine tenths of them singletons. The V call is TRBV7-9, the J call TRBJ1-2; D not resolved. This receptor was identified in a man in his fifties or sixties with acute or convalescent COVID-19. Sample: peripheral blood. The CDR3 sequence is CASSLLWANGYTF. In DNA form, the CDR3 reads TGTGCCAGCAGCTTACTTTGGGCGAATGGCTACACCTTC.